This TCR beta chain was sequenced for a study of T cells expressing NK-cell markers. Study as a whole: Of eight sequenced donors, seven were HCMV-seropositive and one HCMV-seronegative. Overall study results and limits: Six donors had dominant NKG2C+ clonotypes that comprised roughly 1.0-7.0% of their CD8+ T cells.

Turning to this clonotype: Its antigen is still unknown.

Each CDR3 protein gets one entry in TCRdb, which reprocessed the 5' RACE reads and gives no DNA. This sample's clone table lists tens of thousands of distinct CDR3 sequences. This clonotype originated in a woman between 18 and 69 years old in good health. Sequenced input: blood T cells: a sorted CD56 or NKG2C T cell subset, CD4+ or CD8+ T cells, or bulk PBMC T cells (not recorded which).

The CDR3 protein is CASSDPGDNTEAFF. This chain connects TRBV27 to TRBJ1-1; lacking DNA, the TRBD1 call made by TCRdb goes unchecked. The germline V gene encodes CDR1 MNHEY and CDR2 SMNVEV (reference sequence). The CDR3 has 14 residues.